This T cell receptor beta chain is from a study of naive and memory T cell subsets. CMV status came from CD4+ T cell IFNgamma after overnight CMV lysate stimulation of fresh PBMCs. For this clonotype: Its antigen is as yet unknown.

Overall study findings and caveats: The power law exponent of TCR abundance differed between naive and memory cells.

An equimolar mix of two oligonucleotides served as the beta constant-region primer for TRBC1 and TRBC2. Nested alpha and beta constant-region primers with the SP2 primer drove four PCR rounds on ligated cDNA. Via MiXCR, TCRdb re-called the UMI-ligation and nested PCR reads, giving one row per CDR3 protein. The sample has 95,000 to 150,000 distinct CDR3 sequences, 35% to 45% seen once; the top ten hold approximately 0.9%. The TCR sequence derives from a human donor in good health. Input material: central memory CD4+ T cells from blood.

The CDR3 region has the DNA TGTGCCAGCTCACCACGATGGGACAGCAACCTCAATGAGCAGTTCTTC. Translating gives CASSPRWDSNLNEQFF. The V gene is TRBV18, the J gene TRBJ2-1; 7 bases agree with TRBD1. V was clipped by 1 base and J by 6 bases; unmatched bases: 9. CDR1 KGHSH and CDR2 LQKENI come from the germline V gene. This CDR3 spans 16 amino acids.